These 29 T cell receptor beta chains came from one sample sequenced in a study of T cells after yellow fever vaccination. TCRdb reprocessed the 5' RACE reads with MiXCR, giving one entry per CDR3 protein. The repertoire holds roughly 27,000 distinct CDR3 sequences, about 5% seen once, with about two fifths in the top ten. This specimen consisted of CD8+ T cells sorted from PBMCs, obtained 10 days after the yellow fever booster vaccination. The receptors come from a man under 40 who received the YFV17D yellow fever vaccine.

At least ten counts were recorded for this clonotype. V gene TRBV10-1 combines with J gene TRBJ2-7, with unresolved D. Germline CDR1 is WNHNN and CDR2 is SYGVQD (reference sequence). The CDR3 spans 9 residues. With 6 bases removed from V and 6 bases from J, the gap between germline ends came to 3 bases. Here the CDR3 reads CASSIEQYF. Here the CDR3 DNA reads TGCGCCAGCAGCATCGAGCAGTACTTC.

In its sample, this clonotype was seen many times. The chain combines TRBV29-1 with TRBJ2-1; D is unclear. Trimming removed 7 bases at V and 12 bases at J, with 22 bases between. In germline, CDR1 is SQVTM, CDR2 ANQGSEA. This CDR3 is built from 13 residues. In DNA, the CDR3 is TGCAGCGCTACAATAGAGTGGAAGATTGGGCAGTTCTTC. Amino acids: CSATIEWKIGQFF.

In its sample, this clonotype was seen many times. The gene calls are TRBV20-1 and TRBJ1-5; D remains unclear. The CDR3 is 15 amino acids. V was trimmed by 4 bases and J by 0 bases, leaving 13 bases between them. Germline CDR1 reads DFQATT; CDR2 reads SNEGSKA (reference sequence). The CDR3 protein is CSAMTSSHSNQPQHF. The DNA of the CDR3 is TGCAGTGCTATGACCTCTAGCCATAGCAATCAGCCCCAGCATTTT.

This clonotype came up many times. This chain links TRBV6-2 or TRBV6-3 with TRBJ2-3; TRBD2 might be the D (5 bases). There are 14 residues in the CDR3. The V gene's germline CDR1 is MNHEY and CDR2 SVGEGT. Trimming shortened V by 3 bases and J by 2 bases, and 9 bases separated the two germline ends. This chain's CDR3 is CASSYSDFTDTQYF. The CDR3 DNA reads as TGTGCCAGCAGTTATAGCGATTTCACAGATACGCAGTATTTT.

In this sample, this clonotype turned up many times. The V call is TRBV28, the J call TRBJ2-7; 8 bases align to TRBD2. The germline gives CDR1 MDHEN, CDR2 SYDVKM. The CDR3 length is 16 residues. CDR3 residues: CAKTVGTRCFVYEQYF. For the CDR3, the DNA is TGTGCGAAGACCGTCGGGACTAGGTGTTTCGTTTACGAGCAGTACTTC.

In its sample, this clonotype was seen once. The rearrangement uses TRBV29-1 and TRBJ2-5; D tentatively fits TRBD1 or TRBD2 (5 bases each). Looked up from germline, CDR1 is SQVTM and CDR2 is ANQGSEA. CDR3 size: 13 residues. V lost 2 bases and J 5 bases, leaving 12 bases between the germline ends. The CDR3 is CSVEPGTGETQYF. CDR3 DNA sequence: TGCAGCGTTGAACCCGGGACGGGGGAGACCCAGTACTTC.

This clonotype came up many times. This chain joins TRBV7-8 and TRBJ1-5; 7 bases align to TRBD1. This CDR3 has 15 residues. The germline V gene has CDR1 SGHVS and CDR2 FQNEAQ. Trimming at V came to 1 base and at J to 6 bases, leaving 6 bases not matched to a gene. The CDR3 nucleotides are TGTGCCAGCAGCTTAGGCAAAGGGGGCGGTCAGCCCCAGCATTTT. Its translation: CASSLGKGGGQPQHF.

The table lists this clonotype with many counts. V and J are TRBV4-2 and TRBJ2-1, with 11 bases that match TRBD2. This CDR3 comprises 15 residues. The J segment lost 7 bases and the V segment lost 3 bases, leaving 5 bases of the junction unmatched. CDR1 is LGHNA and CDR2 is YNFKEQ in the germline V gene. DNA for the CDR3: TGTGCCAGCAGCCAGGTGACTAGCGGGAATAATGAGCAGTTCTTC. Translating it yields CASSQVTSGNNEQFF.

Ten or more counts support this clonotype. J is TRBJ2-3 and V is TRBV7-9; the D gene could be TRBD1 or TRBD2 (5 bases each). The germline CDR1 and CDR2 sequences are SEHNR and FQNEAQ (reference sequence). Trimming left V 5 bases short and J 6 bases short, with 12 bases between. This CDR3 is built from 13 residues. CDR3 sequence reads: CASSPFGADTQYF. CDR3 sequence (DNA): TGTGCCAGCAGCCCCTTCGGGGCGGATACGCAGTATTTT.

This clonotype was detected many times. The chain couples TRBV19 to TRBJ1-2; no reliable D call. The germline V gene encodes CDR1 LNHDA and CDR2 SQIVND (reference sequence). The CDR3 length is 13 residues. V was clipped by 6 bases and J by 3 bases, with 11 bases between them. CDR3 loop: CASRKDGYYGYTF. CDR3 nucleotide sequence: TGTGCCAGTAGAAAAGACGGCTACTATGGCTACACCTTC.

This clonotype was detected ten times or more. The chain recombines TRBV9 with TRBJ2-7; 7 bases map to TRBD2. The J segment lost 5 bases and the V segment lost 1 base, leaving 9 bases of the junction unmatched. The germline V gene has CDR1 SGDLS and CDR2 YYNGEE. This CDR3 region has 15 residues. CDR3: CASSVSGGSSHEQYF. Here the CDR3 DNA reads TGTGCCAGCAGCGTAAGTGGCGGGAGTAGCCACGAGCAGTACTTC.

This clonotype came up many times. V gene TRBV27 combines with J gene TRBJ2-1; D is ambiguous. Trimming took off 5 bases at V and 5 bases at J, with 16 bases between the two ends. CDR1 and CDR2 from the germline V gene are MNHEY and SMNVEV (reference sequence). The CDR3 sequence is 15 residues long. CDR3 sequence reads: CASSSSWLANNEQFF. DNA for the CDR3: TGTGCCAGCAGTAGCAGCTGGCTGGCTAACAATGAGCAGTTCTTC.

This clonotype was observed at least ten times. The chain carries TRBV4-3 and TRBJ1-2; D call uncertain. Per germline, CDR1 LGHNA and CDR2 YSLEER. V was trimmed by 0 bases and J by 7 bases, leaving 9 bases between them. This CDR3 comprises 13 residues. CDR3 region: CASSQDVGVGYTF. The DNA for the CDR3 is TGCGCCAGCAGCCAAGATGTTGGCGTTGGCTACACCTTC.

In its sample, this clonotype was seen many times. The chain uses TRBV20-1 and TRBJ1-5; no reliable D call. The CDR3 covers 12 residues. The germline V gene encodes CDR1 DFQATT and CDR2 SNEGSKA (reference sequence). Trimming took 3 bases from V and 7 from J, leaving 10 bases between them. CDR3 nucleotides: TGCAGTGCTAGGGCGGACGTCCAGCCCCAGCATTTT. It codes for CSARADVQPQHF.

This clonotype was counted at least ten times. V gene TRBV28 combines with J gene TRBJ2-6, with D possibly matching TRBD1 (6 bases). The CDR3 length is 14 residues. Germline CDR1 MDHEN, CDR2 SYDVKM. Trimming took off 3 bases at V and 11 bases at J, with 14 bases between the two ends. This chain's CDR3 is CASSFLQGTDVLTF. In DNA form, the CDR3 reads TGTGCCAGCAGTTTCCTACAGGGTACAGACGTCCTGACTTTC.

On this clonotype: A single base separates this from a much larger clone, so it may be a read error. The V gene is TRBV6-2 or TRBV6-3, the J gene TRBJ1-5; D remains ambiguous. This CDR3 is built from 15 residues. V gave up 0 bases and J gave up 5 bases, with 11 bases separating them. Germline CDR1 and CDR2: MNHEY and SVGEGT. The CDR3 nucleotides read TGTGCCAGCAGTTACTCGATACTGTCATATCAGCCCCAGCATTTT. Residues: CASSYSILSYQPQHF.

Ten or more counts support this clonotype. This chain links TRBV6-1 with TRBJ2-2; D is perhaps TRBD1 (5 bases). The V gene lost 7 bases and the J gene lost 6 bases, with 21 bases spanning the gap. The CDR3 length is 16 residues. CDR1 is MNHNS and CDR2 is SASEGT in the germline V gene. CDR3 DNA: TGTGCCAGCACCCCCCATTCGAAGGGGTACGCCGGGGAGCTGTTTTTT. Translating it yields CASTPHSKGYAGELFF.

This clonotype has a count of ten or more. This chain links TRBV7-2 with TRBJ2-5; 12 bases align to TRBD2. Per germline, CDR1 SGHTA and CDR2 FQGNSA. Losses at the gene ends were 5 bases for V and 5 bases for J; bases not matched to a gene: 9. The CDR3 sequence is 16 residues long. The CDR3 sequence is CASSTSSGRAVETQYF. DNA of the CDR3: TGTGCCAGCAGCACCTCTAGCGGGAGGGCCGTTGAGACCCAGTACTTC.

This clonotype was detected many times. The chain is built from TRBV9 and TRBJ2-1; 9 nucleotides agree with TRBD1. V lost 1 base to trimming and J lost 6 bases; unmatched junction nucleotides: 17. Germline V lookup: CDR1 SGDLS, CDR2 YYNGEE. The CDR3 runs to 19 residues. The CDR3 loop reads CASSVKKGQGTPLANEQFF. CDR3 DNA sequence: TGTGCCAGCAGCGTAAAAAAAGGACAGGGGACACCCCTCGCCAATGAGCAGTTCTTC.

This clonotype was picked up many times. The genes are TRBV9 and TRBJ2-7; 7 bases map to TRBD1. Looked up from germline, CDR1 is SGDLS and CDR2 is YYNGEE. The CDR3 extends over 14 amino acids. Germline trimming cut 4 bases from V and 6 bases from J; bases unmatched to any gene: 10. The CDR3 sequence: CASSSGQVPLEQYF. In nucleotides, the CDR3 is TGTGCCAGCAGCTCAGGACAGGTACCCCTCGAGCAGTACTTC.

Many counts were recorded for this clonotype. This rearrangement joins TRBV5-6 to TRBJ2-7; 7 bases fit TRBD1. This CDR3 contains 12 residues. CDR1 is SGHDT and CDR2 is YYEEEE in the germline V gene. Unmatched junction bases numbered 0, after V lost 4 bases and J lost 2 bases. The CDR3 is CASSGTAYEQYF. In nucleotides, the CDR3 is TGTGCCAGCAGCGGGACAGCCTACGAGCAGTACTTC.

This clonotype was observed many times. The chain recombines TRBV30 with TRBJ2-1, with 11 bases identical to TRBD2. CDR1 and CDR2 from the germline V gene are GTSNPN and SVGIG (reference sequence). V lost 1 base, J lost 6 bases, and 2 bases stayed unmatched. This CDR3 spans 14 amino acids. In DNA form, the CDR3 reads TGTGCCTGGAGTGATCTAGCGGGAGGCAATGAGCAGTTCTTC. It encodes CAWSDLAGGNEQFF.

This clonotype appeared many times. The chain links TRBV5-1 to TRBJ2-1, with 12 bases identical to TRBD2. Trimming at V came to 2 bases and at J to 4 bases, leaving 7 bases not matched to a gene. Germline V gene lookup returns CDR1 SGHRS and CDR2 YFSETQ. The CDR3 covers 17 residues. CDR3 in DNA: TGCGCCAGCAGCTTTGGACTAGCGGGAAAAGGGTACAATGAGCAGTTCTTC. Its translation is CASSFGLAGKGYNEQFF.

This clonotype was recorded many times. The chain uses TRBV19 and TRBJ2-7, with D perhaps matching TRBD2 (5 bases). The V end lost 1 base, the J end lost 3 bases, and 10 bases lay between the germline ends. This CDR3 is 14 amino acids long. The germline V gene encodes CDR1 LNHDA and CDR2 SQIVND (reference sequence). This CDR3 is CASSIGGLNYEQYF. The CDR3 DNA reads TGTGCCAGTAGTATAGGTGGACTGAACTACGAGCAGTACTTC.

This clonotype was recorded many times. The CDR3 nucleotides are TGTGCCTGGATTCTGTCCAGGGGGGATACGCAGTATTTT. Translation gives CAWILSRGDTQYF. V and J are TRBV30 and TRBJ2-3; 7 bases align to TRBD1. Unmatched junction bases numbered 7, after V lost 4 bases and J lost 6 bases. Germline V gene data show CDR1 as GTSNPN and CDR2 as SVGIG (reference sequence). The CDR3 runs 13 residues.

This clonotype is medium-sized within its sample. Written as DNA, the CDR3 is TGTGCCAGCAGCCCCCACTCCGGGGGGGTTGAAGCTTTCTTT. It encodes CASSPHSGGVEAFF. V usage is TRBV7-6 and J usage is TRBJ1-1, with D perhaps TRBD1 (5 bases). Germline CDR1 SGHVS, CDR2 FNYEAQ. With 5 bases removed from V and 7 bases from J, the gap between germline ends came to 17 bases. The CDR3 runs to 14 residues.

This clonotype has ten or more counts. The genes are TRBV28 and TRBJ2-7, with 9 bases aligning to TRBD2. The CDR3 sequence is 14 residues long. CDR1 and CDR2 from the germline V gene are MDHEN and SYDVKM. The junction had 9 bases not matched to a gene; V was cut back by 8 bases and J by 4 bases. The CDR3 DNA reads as TGTGCCAGCCTGCCGGGACTAGCACTTTACGAGCAGTACTTC. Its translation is CASLPGLALYEQYF.

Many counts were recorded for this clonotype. CDR3 loop: CASSLRGGEQFF. CDR3 nucleotides: TGTGCCAGCAGTTTACGGGGAGGTGAGCAGTTCTTC. J is TRBJ2-1 and V is TRBV12-3 or TRBV12-4; possible D gene TRBD2, 6 bases. V lost 2 bases and J 9 bases, leaving 8 bases between the germline ends. The CDR3 contains 12 residues.

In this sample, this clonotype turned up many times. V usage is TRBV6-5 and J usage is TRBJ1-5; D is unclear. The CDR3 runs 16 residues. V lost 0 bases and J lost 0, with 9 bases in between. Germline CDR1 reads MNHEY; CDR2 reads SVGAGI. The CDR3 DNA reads TGTGCCAGCAGTTACTCGCAGCCATATAGCAATCAGCCCCAGCATTTT. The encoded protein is CASSYSQPYSNQPQHF.